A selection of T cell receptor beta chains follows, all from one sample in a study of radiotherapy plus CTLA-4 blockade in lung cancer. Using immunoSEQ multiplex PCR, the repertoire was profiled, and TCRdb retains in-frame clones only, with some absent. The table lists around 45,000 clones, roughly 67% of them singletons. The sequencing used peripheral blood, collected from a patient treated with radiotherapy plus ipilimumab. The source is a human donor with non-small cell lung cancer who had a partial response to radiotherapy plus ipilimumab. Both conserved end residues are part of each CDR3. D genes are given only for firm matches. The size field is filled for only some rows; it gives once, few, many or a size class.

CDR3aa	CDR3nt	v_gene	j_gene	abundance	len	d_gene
CASSSSTGGYGYTF	TGTGCCAGCAGCTCCTCCACAGGGGGCTATGGCTACACCTTC	TRBV7-9	TRBJ1-2	.	14	TRBD1
CASSPPGGPDPDTQYF	TGTGCCAGCAGCCCTCCGGGGGGGCCAGACCCAGATACGCAGTATTTT	TRBV14	TRBJ2-3	few	16	TRBD2
CASSLVGTSRFTGELFF	TGTGCCAGCAGCTTAGTCGGGACTAGCCGATTCACCGGGGAGCTGTTTTTT	TRBV7-9	TRBJ2-2	.	17	TRBD2
CASSQDGQGVNEQFF	TGTGCCAGCAGCCAAGATGGGCAAGGGGTCAATGAGCAGTTCTTC	TRBV4-2	TRBJ2-1	.	15	.
CASSFFMNQPQHF	TGTGCCAGCAGTTTTTTTATGAATCAGCCCCAGCATTTT	TRBV27	TRBJ1-5	.	13	.
CASSDRTGLGSYGYTF	TGTGCCAGCAGCGACCGGACAGGACTGGGGTCATATGGCTACACCTTC	TRBV9	TRBJ1-2	.	16	TRBD1
CATSRDLVGTGSTGELFF	TGTGCCACCAGCAGAGATTTGGTAGGGACAGGCTCCACCGGGGAGCTGTTTTTT	TRBV15	TRBJ2-2	.	18	TRBD1
CAWSTGGHEQYF	TGTGCCTGGAGTACGGGGGGCCACGAGCAGTACTTC	TRBV30	TRBJ2-7	.	12	.
CASSARGSGFTGELFF	TGTGCCAGCAGCGCCCGAGGTAGCGGCTTCACCGGGGAGCTGTTTTTT	TRBV7-9	TRBJ2-2	.	16	.
CASSEGREETQYF	TGTGCCAGCAGTGAAGGCAGGGAAGAGACCCAGTACTTC	TRBV2	TRBJ2-5	.	13	.
CASSLGQGNGYTF	TGTGCCAGCAGCCTGGGACAGGGGAACGGCTACACCTTC	TRBV5-6	TRBJ1-2	.	13	TRBD1
CATSNDRTVATEAFF	TGTGCCACCAGCAACGACAGAACTGTCGCCACTGAAGCTTTCTTT	TRBV15	TRBJ1-1	.	15	.
CASRDRVSDTQYF	TGTGCCAGCAGGGACAGGGTTTCGGATACGCAGTATTTT	TRBV6-1	TRBJ2-3	.	13	TRBD1
CASSVGGGQETQYF	TGTGCCAGCAGCGTAGGGGGAGGGCAAGAGACCCAGTACTTC	TRBV9	TRBJ2-5	few	14	TRBD2
CASQGAPMNTEAFF	TGTGCCAGCCAGGGGGCCCCCATGAACACTGAAGCTTTCTTT	TRBV5-4	TRBJ1-1	.	14	TRBD1
CASSHMNTGELFF	TGTGCCAGCAGTCACATGAACACCGGGGAGCTGTTTTTT	TRBV6-5	TRBJ2-2	.	13	.
CASSVGQEGNTIYF	TGTGCCAGCAGCGTAGGCCAGGAAGGAAACACCATATATTTT	TRBV9	TRBJ1-3	.	14	.
CASSRGLQGETQYF	TGTGCCAGTAGCCGGGGCTTGCAGGGGGAGACCCAGTACTTC	TRBV27	TRBJ2-5	.	14	.
CASSEETSGANVLTF	TGTGCCAGCAGTGAAGAGACTTCTGGGGCCAACGTCCTGACTTTC	TRBV2	TRBJ2-6	.	15	.
CAISGTGSVYGYTF	TGTGCCATCAGCGGGACAGGGTCAGTCTATGGCTACACCTTC	TRBV10-3	TRBJ1-2	few	14	TRBD1
CASSLGADTQYF	TGTGCCAGCAGCTTAGGGGCGGATACGCAGTATTTT	TRBV7-2	TRBJ2-3	.	12	.
CASSYSTQGPHGYTF	TGTGCCAGCAGTTACTCGACTCAGGGGCCCCATGGCTACACCTTC	TRBV6-5	TRBJ1-2	.	15	.
CAGSGTGTSPLHF	TGTGCCGGCTCCGGGACAGGGACTTCACCCCTCCACTTT	TRBV6-1	TRBJ1-6	.	13	TRBD1
CASSLSDTGNTIYF	TGCGCCAGCAGCTTGAGTGACACTGGAAACACCATATATTTT	TRBV5-1	TRBJ1-3	.	14	.
CASSKDPPGTGGHEQFF	TGCGCCAGCAGCAAGGATCCTCCCGGGACAGGGGGCCATGAGCAGTTCTTC	TRBV5-1	TRBJ2-1	once	17	TRBD1
CASSRTRSEQYF	TGTGCCAGCAGCCGGACTAGAAGCGAGCAGTACTTC	TRBV2	TRBJ2-7	.	12	TRBD2
CASSRGRRSYEQYF	TGTGCCAGCAGCAGGGGGCGGAGGTCCTACGAGCAGTACTTC	TRBV6-1	TRBJ2-7	few	14	TRBD1
CASSKRLAGSTDTQYF	TGTGCCAGCAGCAAAAGACTAGCGGGGAGCACAGATACGCAGTATTTT	TRBV7-9	TRBJ2-3	.	16	TRBD2
CASSLGTGVPGELFF	TGTGCCAGCAGCTTAGGGACAGGGGTCCCCGGGGAGCTGTTTTTT	TRBV7-2	TRBJ2-2	.	15	TRBD1
CASSDLAGVRDTQYF	TGTGCCAGCAGTGATCTCGCGGGAGTTCGGGATACGCAGTATTTT	TRBV25-1	TRBJ2-3	.	15	TRBD2
CASSLSAEDTFYEQYF	TGTGCCAGCAGTTTATCTGCCGAGGACACTTTCTACGAGCAGTACTTC	TRBV27	TRBJ2-7	.	16	.
CASSESEGTVYGYTF	TGTGCCAGCAGTGAATCAGAAGGGACAGTCTATGGCTACACCTTC	TRBV2	TRBJ1-2	.	15	TRBD1
CSLTLAGGTYNEQFF	TGCAGCTTGACACTAGCGGGAGGCACCTACAATGAGCAGTTCTTC	TRBV29-1	TRBJ2-1	.	15	TRBD2
CASSLGTSGGVNTQYF	TGTGCCAGCAGCTTAGGGACTAGCGGTGGAGTAAATACGCAGTATTTT	TRBV11-2	TRBJ2-3	.	16	TRBD2
CASSLEASYNEQFF	TGCGCCAGCAGCTTGGAAGCTTCCTACAATGAGCAGTTCTTC	TRBV5-1	TRBJ2-1	once	14	.
CAWSVGTGGYEQYF	TGTGCCTGGAGTGTGGGGACGGGGGGTTACGAGCAGTACTTC	TRBV30	TRBJ2-7	few	14	TRBD2
CASSVGQGAYEQYF	TGTGCCAGCAGCGTAGGACAGGGGGCGTACGAGCAGTACTTC	TRBV9	TRBJ2-7	.	14	TRBD1
CASSLDVRGGLAGETDTQYF	TGTGCCAGCAGCTTAGATGTAAGGGGCGGACTAGCGGGAGAAACAGATACGCAGTATTTT	TRBV7-8	TRBJ2-3	few	20	TRBD2
CASRDRVGRAFF	TGTGCCAGCCGAGACAGGGTAGGAAGAGCTTTCTTT	TRBV6-1	TRBJ1-1	.	12	TRBD1
CASSRDRFDQPQHF	TGTGCCAGCAGCAGGGACAGGTTTGATCAGCCCCAGCATTTT	TRBV7-9	TRBJ1-5	.	14	TRBD1
CASSLGLDWQETQYF	TGTGCCAGCAGCTTGGGACTAGACTGGCAAGAGACCCAGTACTTC	TRBV5-4	TRBJ2-5	few	15	.
CASSLSGGTSTDTQYF	TGTGCCAGCAGCTTAAGTGGAGGCACTAGCACAGATACGCAGTATTTT	TRBV7-3	TRBJ2-3	.	16	.
CASSFRGSEAFF	TGTGCCAGCAGTTTTAGAGGGTCTGAAGCTTTCTTT	TRBV27	TRBJ1-1	few	12	.
CASSLDGVNEKLFF	TGCGCCAGCAGCTTGGACGGAGTTAATGAAAAACTGTTTTTT	TRBV5-1	TRBJ1-4	.	14	.
CASSAPGRMGTDTQYF	TGTGCCAGCAGCGCGCCGGGGAGAATGGGCACAGATACGCAGTATTTT	TRBV9	TRBJ2-3	.	16	.
CASMRTDSYGYTF	TGTGCCAGCATGAGGACGGACTCTTATGGCTACACCTTC	TRBV6-1	TRBJ1-2	.	13	.
CASSPSTGFHEQYF	TGTGCCAGCAGCCCTTCGACAGGGTTCCACGAGCAGTACTTC	TRBV9	TRBJ2-7	.	14	TRBD1
CASSSHGQGSYEQYF	TGTGCCTCATCATCGCACGGACAAGGTTCCTACGAGCAGTACTTC	TRBV30	TRBJ2-7	.	15	.
CASSWGTEIADTQYF	TGTGCCAGCAGTTGGGGCACGGAGATCGCAGATACGCAGTATTTT	TRBV27	TRBJ2-3	few	15	.
CASSRRQINYGYTF	TGTGCCAGCAGCCGTAGACAGATTAACTATGGCTACACCTTC	TRBV6-5	TRBJ1-2	few	14	.
CSVAATGGSNQPQHF	TGCAGCGTTGCGGCTACAGGGGGCAGCAATCAGCCCCAGCATTTT	TRBV29-1	TRBJ1-5	.	15	TRBD1
CASRYPGQGSYEQFF	TGTGCCAGCAGGTACCCGGGACAGGGGTCCTATGAGCAGTTCTTC	TRBV28	TRBJ2-1	.	15	TRBD1
CASSRASGGANAGELFF	TGCGCCAGCAGCCGGGCTAGCGGGGGGGCCAACGCCGGGGAGCTGTTTTTT	TRBV4-1	TRBJ2-2	.	17	TRBD2
CASGLGGSLTGELFF	TGTGCTAGTGGTTTGGGCGGGAGTCTTACCGGGGAGCTGTTTTTT	TRBV12-5	TRBJ2-2	.	15	TRBD2
CASSVASGFGDTGELFF	TGTGCCAGCAGTGTGGCTAGCGGGTTCGGGGACACCGGGGAGCTGTTTTTT	TRBV2	TRBJ2-2	.	17	TRBD2
CASRIQQGADYGYTF	TGTGCCAGCAGAATACAACAGGGGGCGGACTATGGCTACACCTTC	TRBV6-1	TRBJ1-2	.	15	TRBD1
CASSPARGGVSQETQYF	TGCGCCAGCAGCCCAGCCAGAGGGGGCGTCTCGCAAGAGACCCAGTACTTC	TRBV5-1	TRBJ2-5	few	17	TRBD1
CASSQRGNQPQHF	TGTGCCAGCAGCCAACGAGGCAATCAGCCCCAGCATTTT	TRBV4-2	TRBJ1-5	.	13	.
CAISQPGRGDEQYF	TGTGCCATCAGTCAACCGGGACGGGGGGACGAGCAGTACTTC	TRBV10-3	TRBJ2-7	.	14	TRBD2